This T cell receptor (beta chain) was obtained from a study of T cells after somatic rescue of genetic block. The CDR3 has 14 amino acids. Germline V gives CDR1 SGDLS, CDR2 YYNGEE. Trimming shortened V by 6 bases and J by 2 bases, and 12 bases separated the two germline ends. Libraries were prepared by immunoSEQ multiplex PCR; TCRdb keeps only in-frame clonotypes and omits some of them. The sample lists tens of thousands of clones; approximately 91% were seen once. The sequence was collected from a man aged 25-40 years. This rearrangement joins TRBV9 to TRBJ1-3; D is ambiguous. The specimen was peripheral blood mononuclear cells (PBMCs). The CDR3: CASTPQVAGNTIYF. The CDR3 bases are TGTGCCAGCACCCCCCAGGTGGCTGGAAACACCATATATTTT.